This T cell receptor beta chain was sequenced in a study of response to subunit inactivated influenza vaccine. General observations from the study: Authors suggested each seasonal influenza vaccination recruits few new T cells.

MiXCR, run by TCRdb on the RT-PCR reads, gives a single entry per CDR3 protein. Altogether roughly 500,000 distinct CDR3 sequences are present, around 25% being singletons, with the ten largest covering approximately 2%. As for this clonotype: Its matching antigen is unknown.

CDR1 GTSNPN and CDR2 SVGIG come from the germline V gene (reference sequence). Trimming took 2 bases from V and 4 from J, leaving 10 bases between them. The length of the CDR3 is 13 residues. V gene TRBV30 combines with J gene TRBJ2-3; no clear D gene. The material sequenced was CD4+ T cells sorted from PBMCs, taken roughly 5 days after vaccination. This TCR was recovered from a man in his fifties or sixties who received an inactivated influenza vaccine. CDR3 in amino acids: CAWSLARADTQYF. The CDR3, as DNA: TGTGCCTGGAGTCTCGCAAGGGCAGATACGCAGTATTTT.